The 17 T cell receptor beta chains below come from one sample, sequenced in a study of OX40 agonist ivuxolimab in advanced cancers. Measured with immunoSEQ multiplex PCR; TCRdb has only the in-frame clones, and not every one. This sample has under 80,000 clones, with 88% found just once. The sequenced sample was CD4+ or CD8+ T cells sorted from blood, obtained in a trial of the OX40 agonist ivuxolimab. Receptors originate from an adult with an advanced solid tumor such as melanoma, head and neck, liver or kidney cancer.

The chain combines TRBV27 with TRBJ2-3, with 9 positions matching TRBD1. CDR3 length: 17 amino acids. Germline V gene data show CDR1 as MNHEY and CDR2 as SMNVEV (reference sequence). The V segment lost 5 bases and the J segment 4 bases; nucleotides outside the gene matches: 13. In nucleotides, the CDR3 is TGTGCCAGCAGTCCGGGACAGGGTTTCGGGGGTGCAGATACGCAGTATTTT. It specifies CASSPGQGFGGADTQYF.

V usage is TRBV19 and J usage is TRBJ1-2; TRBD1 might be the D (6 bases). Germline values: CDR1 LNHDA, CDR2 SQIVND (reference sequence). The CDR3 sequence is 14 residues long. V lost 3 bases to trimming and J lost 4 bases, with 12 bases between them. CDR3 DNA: TGTGCCAGTAGTATCGGGGGGGGCTTCTATGGCTACACCTTC. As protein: CASSIGGGFYGYTF.

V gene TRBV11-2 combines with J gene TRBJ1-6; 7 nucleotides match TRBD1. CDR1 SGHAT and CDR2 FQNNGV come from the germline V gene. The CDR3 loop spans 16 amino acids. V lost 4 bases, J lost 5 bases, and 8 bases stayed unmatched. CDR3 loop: CASSSQGVENNSPLHF. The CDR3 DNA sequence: TGTGCCAGCAGCTCCCAGGGGGTGGAGAATAATTCACCCCTCCACTTT.

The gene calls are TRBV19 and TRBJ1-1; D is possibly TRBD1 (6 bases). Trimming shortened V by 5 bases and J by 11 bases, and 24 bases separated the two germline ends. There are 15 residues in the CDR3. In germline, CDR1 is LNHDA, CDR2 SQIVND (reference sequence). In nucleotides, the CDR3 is TGTGCCAGTAGTGCTCCGGGGAATCGGGGGGCTGGGGCTTTCTTT. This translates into CASSAPGNRGAGAFF.

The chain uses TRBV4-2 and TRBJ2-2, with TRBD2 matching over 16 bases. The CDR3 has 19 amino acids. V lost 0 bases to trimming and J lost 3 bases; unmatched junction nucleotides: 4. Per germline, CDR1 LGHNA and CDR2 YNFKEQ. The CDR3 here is CASSQEGTSGRADTGELFF. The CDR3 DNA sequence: TGTGCCAGCAGCCAAGAGGGGACTAGCGGGAGGGCCGACACCGGGGAGCTGTTTTTT.

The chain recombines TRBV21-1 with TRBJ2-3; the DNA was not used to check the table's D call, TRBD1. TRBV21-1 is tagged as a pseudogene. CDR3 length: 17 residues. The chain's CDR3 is CASSKECDKTYTDTQYF. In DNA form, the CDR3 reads TGTGCCAGCAGCAAAGAGTGCGACAAAACCTACACAGATACGCAGTATTTT.

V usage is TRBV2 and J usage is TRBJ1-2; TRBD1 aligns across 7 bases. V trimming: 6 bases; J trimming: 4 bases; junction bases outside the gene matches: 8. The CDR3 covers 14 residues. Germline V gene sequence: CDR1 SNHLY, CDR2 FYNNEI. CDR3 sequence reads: CASRVGTVGYGYTF. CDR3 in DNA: TGTGCCAGCAGGGTCGGGACAGTCGGCTATGGCTACACCTTC.

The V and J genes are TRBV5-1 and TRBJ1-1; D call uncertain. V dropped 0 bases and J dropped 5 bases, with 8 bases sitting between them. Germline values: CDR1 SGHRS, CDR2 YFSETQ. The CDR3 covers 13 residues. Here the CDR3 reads CASSLGGPTEAFF. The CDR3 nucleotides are TGCGCCAGCAGCTTGGGGGGTCCGACTGAAGCTTTCTTT.

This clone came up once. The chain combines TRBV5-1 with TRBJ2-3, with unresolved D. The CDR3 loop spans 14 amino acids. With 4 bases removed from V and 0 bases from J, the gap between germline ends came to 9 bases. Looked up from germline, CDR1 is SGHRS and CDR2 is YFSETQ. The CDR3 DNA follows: TGCGCCAGCAGCCCCGAATCAAGCACAGATACGCAGTATTTT. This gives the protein CASSPESSTDTQYF.

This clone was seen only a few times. CDR3 in DNA: TGTGCCTGGAGTGTAGGAGGACAGGAAGAGACCCAGTACTTC. Translation: CAWSVGGQEETQYF. The rearrangement uses TRBV30 and TRBJ2-5; 7 bases agree with TRBD1. J gave up 3 bases and V 0 bases, and 4 bases lay outside the gene matches. The CDR3 contains 14 residues. Per germline, CDR1 GTSNPN and CDR2 SVGIG (reference sequence).

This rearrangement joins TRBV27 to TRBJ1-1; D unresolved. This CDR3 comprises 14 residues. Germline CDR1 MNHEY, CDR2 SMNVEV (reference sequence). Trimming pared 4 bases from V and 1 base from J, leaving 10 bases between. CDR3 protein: CASSSRMTNTEAFF. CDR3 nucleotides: TGTGCCAGCAGTTCCCGGATGACGAACACTGAAGCTTTCTTT.

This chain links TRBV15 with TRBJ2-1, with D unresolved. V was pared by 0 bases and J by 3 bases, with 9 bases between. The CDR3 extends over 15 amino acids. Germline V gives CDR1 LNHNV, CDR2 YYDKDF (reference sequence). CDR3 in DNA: TGTGCCACCAGCAGAGACCTGAAGTTCTACAATGAGCAGTTCTTC. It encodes CATSRDLKFYNEQFF.

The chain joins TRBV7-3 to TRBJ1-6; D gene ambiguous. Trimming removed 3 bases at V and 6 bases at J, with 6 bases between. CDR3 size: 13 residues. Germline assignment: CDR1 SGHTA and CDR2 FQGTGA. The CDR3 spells CASSFSTNSPLHF. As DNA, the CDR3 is TGTGCCAGCAGCTTTAGTACTAATTCACCCCTCCACTTT.

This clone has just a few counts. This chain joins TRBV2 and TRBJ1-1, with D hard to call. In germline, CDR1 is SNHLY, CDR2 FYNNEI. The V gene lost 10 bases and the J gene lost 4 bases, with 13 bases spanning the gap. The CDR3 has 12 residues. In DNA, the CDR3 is TGTGCCACAATGGGCACGGGCACTGAAGCTTTCTTT. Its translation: CATMGTGTEAFF.

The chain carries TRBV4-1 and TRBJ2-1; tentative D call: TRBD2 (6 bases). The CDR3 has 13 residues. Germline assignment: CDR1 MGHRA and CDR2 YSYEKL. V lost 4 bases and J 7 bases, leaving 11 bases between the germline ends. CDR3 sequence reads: CASSPPGRNEQFF. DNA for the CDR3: TGCGCCAGCAGCCCACCAGGGAGGAATGAGCAGTTCTTC.

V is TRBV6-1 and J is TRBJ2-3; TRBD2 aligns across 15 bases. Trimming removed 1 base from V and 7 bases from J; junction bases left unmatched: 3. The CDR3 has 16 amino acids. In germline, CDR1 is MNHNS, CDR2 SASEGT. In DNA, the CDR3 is TGTGCCAGCAGTGAAGGGACTAGCGGGAGGGGGAATACGCAGTATTTT. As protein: CASSEGTSGRGNTQYF.

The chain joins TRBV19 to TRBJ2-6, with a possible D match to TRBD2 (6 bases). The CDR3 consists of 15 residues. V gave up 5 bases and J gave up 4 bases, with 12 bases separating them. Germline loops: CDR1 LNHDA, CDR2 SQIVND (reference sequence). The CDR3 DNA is TGTGCCAGTAGTCCGGGCGGGGCCGGGGCCAACGTCCTGACTTTC. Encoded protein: CASSPGGAGANVLTF.